These T cell receptor beta chains were read from a single sample in a study of blood T cells in healthy people across ages. TCRdb re-called the 5' RACE reads through MiXCR, storing one row per CDR3 protein. The sample consists of hundreds of thousands of distinct CDR3 sequences, roughly 50% of them appearing once. Sequenced: blood. These receptors originate from a woman aged 55-69 years in good health. CDR3s include the opening cysteine and the closing phenylalanine or tryptophan. A D gene is named only where the DNA matches it firmly. Expanded clones are given a class, and other clones once, few, many or no size at all.

d_call	cdr3_length	v_call	clone_size	j_call	cdr3_nt	cdr3_aa
-	13	TRBV7-3	few	TRBJ1-1	TGTGCCAGCAGTGCACAGGGGAACACTGAAGCTTTCTTT	CASSAQGNTEAFF
-	14	TRBV4-3	-	TRBJ1-2	TGCGCCAGCAGCCATCGATCAGGGCAACCTGGCTACACCTTC	CASSHRSGQPGYTF
-	14	TRBV6-2/TRBV6-3	-	TRBJ1-2	TGTGCCAGCTGCCTTCGGACATACAATCCTGGCTACACCTTC	CASCLRTYNPGYTF
-	14	TRBV7-2	-	TRBJ2-3	TGTGTCAGCAGCTTAGGCCTGAAGGTAGATACGCAGTATTTT	CVSSLGLKVDTQYF
-	17	TRBV7-2	-	TRBJ2-3	TGTGCCAGCACCCGCGAAAGATCGGCCCTCACCACAGATACGCAGTATTTT	CASTRERSALTTDTQYF
TRBD1	14	TRBV5-4	-	TRBJ1-6	TGTGCCAGCAGCTCGGACAGGGATAATTCACCCCTCCACTTT	CASSSDRDNSPLHF
TRBD2	15	TRBV28	few	TRBJ2-5	TGTGCCAGCGCTAGACTGGCTAGCGGCCACAATGAGCAGTACTTC	CASARLASGHNEQYF
-	16	TRBV6-5	-	TRBJ1-5	TGTGCCAGCAGTTCTCGACGGAATATTAGCAATCAGCCCCAGCATTTT	CASSSRRNISNQPQHF
-	12	TRBV29-1	-	TRBJ2-3	TGCAGCGCTGTTCGGGTCACAGATACGCAGTATTTT	CSAVRVTDTQYF
-	14	TRBV12-3/TRBV12-4	few	TRBJ2-5	TGTGCCAGCACGGTGGGCGGAGGGGTCGAGACCCAGTACTTC	CASTVGGGVETQYF
-	13	TRBV20-1	few	TRBJ1-2	TGCAGTGCTAGGAGGGGCCTAAACTATGGCTACACCTTC	CSARRGLNYGYTF
-	15	TRBV12-3/TRBV12-4	-	TRBJ1-4	TGTGCCAGCAGTTTAGGTACAGGGAATCTGGCAAAACTGTTTTTT	CASSLGTGNLAKLFF
-	16	TRBV7-2	few	TRBJ2-1	TGTGCCAGCAGATCGCGGGGACTTGGCTCCTACAATGAGCAGTTCTTC	CASRSRGLGSYNEQFF
-	11	TRBV2	-	TRBJ2-5	TGTGCCAGCAGGCTAGAAGAGACCCAGTACTTC	CASRLEETQYF
TRBD1	15	TRBV10-3	-	TRBJ2-7	TGTGCCATCAGCTCCGGGACAGCAGACATCTACGAGCAGTACTTC	CAISSGTADIYEQYF
-	13	TRBV6-4	-	TRBJ2-2	TGTGCCAGCAGCATCCTGACGGGCGGGGAGCTGTTTTTT	CASSILTGGELFF
-	15	TRBV4-3	few	TRBJ2-7	TGCGCCAGCAGCCAAGAATTGGGGAGGAAGAACGAGCAGTACTTC	CASSQELGRKNEQYF
-	16	TRBV4-3	few	TRBJ1-4	TGCGCCAGCAGCCAGGAAGGACGCGCGACTAATGAAAAACTGTTTTTT	CASSQEGRATNEKLFF
TRBD2	15	TRBV6-2/TRBV6-3	-	TRBJ2-7	TGTGCCAGTCGAGTCGGGGGACTAGGTATCTACGAGCAGTACTTC	CASRVGGLGIYEQYF
-	15	TRBV20-1	-	TRBJ2-1	TGCAGTGCCACCAATAGCGGTCCCGGAGGTTCGGAGCAGTTCTTC	CSATNSGPGGSEQFF
-	12	TRBV20-1	many	TRBJ2-5	TGCAGTGCCACCCCCGAGGGAGAGACCCAGTACTTC	CSATPEGETQYF
TRBD1	15	TRBV3-1	-	TRBJ1-2	TGTGCCAGCAGCCGGGGACAGCGAGGGAACTATGGCTACACCTTC	CASSRGQRGNYGYTF
TRBD2	17	TRBV6-2/TRBV6-3	-	TRBJ2-7	TGTGCCAGCACCTCCGGACTAGGCTACGGACGGGGGTACGAGCAGTACTTC	CASTSGLGYGRGYEQYF
-	13	TRBV7-6	-	TRBJ2-5	TGTGCCAGCAGCGTCTCCCATTTGCAGACCCAGTACTTC	CASSVSHLQTQYF
-	15	TRBV5-1	-	TRBJ2-1	TGCGCCAGCAGACCTACACCCGGCTCCTACAATGAGCAGTTCTTC	CASRPTPGSYNEQFF
-	16	TRBV7-2	many	TRBJ2-3	TGTGCCAGCAGCTTTCAGGTGGGCTCTAGCACAGATACGCAGTATTTT	CASSFQVGSSTDTQYF
TRBD1	19	TRBV7-2	many	TRBJ1-1	TGTGCCAGCAGCTTTTCTAGGACAGGGCGGGGGTCCATGAACACTGAAGCTTTCTTT	CASSFSRTGRGSMNTEAFF